Below, one T cell receptor beta chain is given with its context. Its cognate antigen is unknown. TCRdb's copy holds only in-frame clones and misses some; the assay was immunoSEQ multiplex PCR. This sample carries some 86,000 clones, roughly 85% of them seen once, and the ten largest clones take roughly 1.4%. These data originate in a study of OX40 agonist ivuxolimab in advanced cancers. Across the whole study: Earlier anti-PD-1, anti-PD-L1 or anti-CTLA-4 therapy was permitted; about 44% had received some.

Notes on the study in general: Still undetermined is the antigen specificity of the expanded peripheral T cells.

Sequenced here: CD4+ or CD8+ T cells sorted from blood, sampled in a trial of the OX40 agonist ivuxolimab. The receptor comes from an adult with an advanced solid tumor such as melanoma, head and neck, liver or kidney cancer.

The CDR3 here is CASSLHQDSTDTQYF. In DNA, the CDR3 is TGCGCCAGCAGCTTGCACCAGGACAGCACAGATACGCAGTATTTT. The V call is TRBV5-1, the J call TRBJ2-3; D remains unclear. Germline V gene sequence: CDR1 SGHRS, CDR2 YFSETQ. This CDR3 region has 15 residues. V lost 1 base and J lost 0, with 9 bases in between. Full variable domain (outside the CDR3, taken from reference TRBV5-1 and TRBJ2-3): KAGVTQTPRYLIKTRGQQVTLSCSPISGHRSVSWYQQTPGQGLQFLFEYFSETQRNKGNFPGRFSGRQFSNSRSEMNVSTLELGDSALYLCASSLHQDSTDTQYFGPGTRLTVL.